Listed below are T cell receptor beta chains from one sample, sequenced in a study of control samples from healthy donors and cancer patients. Generated by immunoSEQ multiplex PCR, the TCRdb table keeps only in-frame clones and is missing some. Of tens of thousands of clones in the sample, around 90% were seen once. Sequencing was done on a sample of PBMCs. These receptors all come from a man younger than 40 with colorectal cancer. Each CDR3 is given with its conserved first and last residue. The D gene is left open where the match is weak. Expanded clones get a size class; other rows say once, few or many, or leave the size out.

clone_size	v_call	d_call	j_call	cdr3_nt	cdr3_aa
.	TRBV5-1	.	TRBJ1-1	TGCGCCAGCAGCTTGAACCAGGGCACAAACACTGAAGCTTTCTTT	CASSLNQGTNTEAFF
.	TRBV5-5	.	TRBJ1-1	TGTGCCAGCAGCGGGGGACACCGGAACACTGAAGCTTTCTTT	CASSGGHRNTEAFF
.	TRBV4-1	TRBD1	TRBJ1-4	TGCGCCAGCAGCCAAGTGGTTAGGGGGCGGATTGGGGCAACTAATGAAAAACTGTTTTTT	CASSQVVRGRIGATNEKLFF
once	TRBV4-3	.	TRBJ1-4	TGCGCCAGCAGCCAAGAGGGGGGAGGCGCAACTAATGAAAAACTGTTTTTT	CASSQEGGGATNEKLFF
.	TRBV6-6	.	TRBJ2-5	TGTGCCAGCAGTTACTCGCTGCGGGAAGGAGAAGAGACCCAGTACTTC	CASSYSLREGEETQYF
.	TRBV5-1	.	TRBJ1-2	TGCGCCAGCAGCTTGGAAACGGGGTCTAACTATGGCTACACCTTC	CASSLETGSNYGYTF
.	TRBV6-1	.	TRBJ1-1	TGTGCCAGCAGTGAAGGGTTCATGAACACTGAAGCTTTCTTT	CASSEGFMNTEAFF
.	TRBV3-1/TRBV3-2	TRBD1	TRBJ1-5	TGTGCCAGCAGCTCGAATGGACAGGGGGTTAATCAGCCCCAGCATTTT	CASSSNGQGVNQPQHF
.	TRBV5-6	.	TRBJ1-5	TGTGCCAGCAGCTTGGCCGCTAGGGTAGGACAGCCCCAGCATTTT	CASSLAARVGQPQHF
.	TRBV9	TRBD1	TRBJ1-1	TGTGCCAGCAGCGCCGGACAGGGAGAAGCTTTCTTT	CASSAGQGEAFF
few	TRBV9	.	TRBJ1-3	TGTGCCAGCAGCGTAGCGTTGGGGGAAGGTAACACCATATATTTT	CASSVALGEGNTIYF
.	TRBV7-9	TRBD1	TRBJ1-2	TGTGCCAGCAGCTTGGGACAGGCGTCCTATGGCTACACCTTC	CASSLGQASYGYTF
.	TRBV30	.	TRBJ1-3	TGTGCCTGGAGTGTATCTAGTGGAAACACCATATATTTT	CAWSVSSGNTIYF
.	TRBV3-1/TRBV3-2	.	TRBJ2-1	TGTGCCAGCAGCGGACTAACTAGCCACAATGAGCAGTTCTTC	CASSGLTSHNEQFF
once	TRBV6-4	TRBD1	TRBJ1-2	TGTGCCAGCAGTGCACAATCGACAGGGGGTAGCTTCTATGGCTACACCTTC	CASSAQSTGGSFYGYTF
.	TRBV12-5	TRBD2	TRBJ2-1	TGTGCTAGTGGTTTCACAGTCATTAGCGGGGTCGATGAGCAGTTCTTC	CASGFTVISGVDEQFF
.	TRBV7-2	.	TRBJ1-6	TGTGCCAGCAGCTCTCCTAATTCACCCCTCCACTTT	CASSSPNSPLHF
.	TRBV11-2	.	TRBJ2-5	TGTGCCAGCAGCCAACAAGAGACCCAGTACTTC	CASSQQETQYF
.	TRBV30	.	TRBJ1-5	TGTGCCTGGAGTGTACGGCAGGGAGGACAGCCCCAGCATTTT	CAWSVRQGGQPQHF
.	TRBV18	.	TRBJ1-6	TGTGCCAGCTCACCACCGGTGGTAAGGGGTAGTAATTCACCCCTCCACTTT	CASSPPVVRGSNSPLHF
.	TRBV24-1	.	TRBJ1-2	TGTGCCACCAGTGATTCGAGCTATGGCTACACCTTC	CATSDSSYGYTF
once	TRBV29-1	TRBD1	TRBJ1-2	TGCAGCGTCCTCAGGGGGGGGGACCTTAACTATGGCTACACCTTC	CSVLRGGDLNYGYTF
.	TRBV19	.	TRBJ2-1	TGTGCCAGTAGTAGGAGTAGCGGAGATGAGCAGTTCTTC	CASSRSSGDEQFF
.	TRBV9	.	TRBJ1-1	TGTGCCAGCACCGATGGTCCAGGGTCGAACACTGAAGCTTTCTTT	CASTDGPGSNTEAFF
.	TRBV10-1	TRBD1	TRBJ2-2	TGCGCCAGGGTGGACAGGGGATACGACGGGGAGCTGTTTTTT	CARVDRGYDGELFF
.	TRBV7-7	.	TRBJ2-1	TGTGCCAGCAGCTTAGCGATTTTGGGAAAATACAATGAGCAGTTCTTC	CASSLAILGKYNEQFF
.	TRBV6-2/TRBV6-3	.	TRBJ1-1	TGTGCCAGCAGTTCGATCGACAGGTTGGAAGCTTTCTTT	CASSSIDRLEAFF
.	TRBV5-6	.	TRBJ1-1	TGTGCCAGCAGCTTTGAAACAGGGTCCACTGAAGCTTTCTTT	CASSFETGSTEAFF
.	TRBV4-1	.	TRBJ2-1	TGCGCCAGCAGCCAAGATAAATTAGCCCTCTATTCCTACAATGAGCAGTTCTTC	CASSQDKLALYSYNEQFF
.	TRBV6-5	.	TRBJ2-3	TGTGCCAGCAGTTACGGGGACGACGCTAGCACAGATACGCAGTATTTT	CASSYGDDASTDTQYF
.	TRBV4-1	.	TRBJ2-2	TGCGCCAGCAGTCCCCCCCTCACCGCCGGGGAGCTGTTTTTT	CASSPPLTAGELFF
once	TRBV10-2	TRBD2	TRBJ2-5	TGCGCCAGCAGTGATGCGGGGGGCCGGGAGACCCAGTACTTC	CASSDAGGRETQYF
.	TRBV5-1	TRBD2	TRBJ2-3	TGCGCCAGCAGCTTCGAGGGGAGGAGCGGGGGCACAGATACGCAGTATTTT	CASSFEGRSGGTDTQYF
.	TRBV13	.	TRBJ1-6	TGTGCCAGCAGCTCGACAGATTCGAATTCACCCCTCCACTTT	CASSSTDSNSPLHF
.	TRBV12-5	TRBD2	TRBJ2-3	TGTGCTAGTGGTCCTAGCGGGGGGGCAGATACGCAGTATTTT	CASGPSGGADTQYF
.	TRBV7-9	.	TRBJ1-3	TGTGCCAGCAGCGCGGACAGCTCGGGGAACACCATATATTTT	CASSADSSGNTIYF
.	TRBV5-1	.	TRBJ1-6	TGCGCCAGCAGCTTGGTTCCGGGGGGAGAGTTTAATTCACCCCTCCACTTT	CASSLVPGGEFNSPLHF